The 26 T cell receptor beta chains given below trace back to one sample, sequenced in a study of vaccination effects on CD4 cells after COVID-19. No cognate antigen is known for these TCRs. Prior to sequencing, the ViraFEST assay stimulated PBMC with viral peptide pools, which expanded the antigen-specific CD4+ T cells. CD4+ T cells were isolated after about nine days of culture. Subjects were given two BNT162b2 or mRNA-1273 vaccine doses. The protocol was immunoSEQ multiplex PCR, while the TCRdb copy is restricted to in-frame clones and leaves out a portion. The sample contains about 30,000 clones, around 85% of which appear only once. The starting material was CD4+ T cells from PBMCs cultured with SARS-CoV-2 spike peptides, obtained after COVID-19 vaccination. The receptor set was obtained from a human donor who received a COVID-19 vaccine. Some clones in this sample may be carry-over from other donors' samples.

This chain uses TRBV30 with TRBJ2-5; the match to TRBD2 covers 11 bases. This CDR3 contains 12 residues. J was trimmed by 3 bases and V by 8 bases; bases with no gene match: 2. CDR1 and CDR2 from the germline V gene are GTSNPN and SVGIG (reference sequence). This chain's CDR3 is CAVSGGEETQYF. The CDR3, as DNA: TGTGCCGTTAGCGGGGGGGAAGAGACCCAGTACTTC.

This clone was seen a handful of times. The V and J genes are TRBV6-6 and TRBJ1-6; 11 bases match TRBD1. Germline loops: CDR1 MNHNY, CDR2 SVGAGI (reference sequence). CDR3 length equals 15 residues. V was clipped by 3 bases and J by 8 bases; unmatched bases: 3. The CDR3 bases are TGTGCCAGCAGTTATAGGGGACAGGGGGATTCACCCCTCCACTTT. It is translated as CASSYRGQGDSPLHF.

This chain connects TRBV7-6 to TRBJ2-5; TRBD1 aligns across 7 bases. V shed 2 bases and J 4 bases; nucleotides not matched to a gene: 1. Germline lookup yields CDR1 SGHVS and CDR2 FNYEAQ. The CDR3 has 13 residues. The CDR3 bases are TGTGCCAGCAGCTTATCAGGGGGAGAGACCCAGTACTTC. Amino acid sequence: CASSLSGGETQYF.

This clone appeared a few times. The gene calls are TRBV19 and TRBJ2-1, with D perhaps assigned TRBD1 or TRBD2 (5 bases each). V dropped 7 bases and J dropped 0 bases, with 16 bases sitting between them. The CDR3 spans 16 residues. CDR1 and CDR2 from the germline V gene are LNHDA and SQIVND (reference sequence). As DNA, the CDR3 is TGTGCCAGTAAGCCCAGCGAGGGGCGCTCCTACAATGAGCAGTTCTTC. This sequence encodes CASKPSEGRSYNEQFF.

This clone was detected once. The chain uses TRBV5-1 and TRBJ1-1, with 8 positions matching TRBD1. Germline V gene sequence: CDR1 SGHRS, CDR2 YFSETQ. The trim removed 3 bases at V and 4 bases at J, leaving 5 bases unmatched. The CDR3 covers 14 residues. CDR3 loop: CASSSQGAGTEAFF. CDR3 coding DNA: TGCGCCAGCAGCTCGCAGGGGGCTGGCACTGAAGCTTTCTTT. The full variable domain, its missing parts supplied by reference TRBV5-1 and TRBJ1-1, is KAGVTQTPRYLIKTRGQQVTLSCSPISGHRSVSWYQQTPGQGLQFLFEYFSETQRNKGNFPGRFSGRQFSNSRSEMNVSTLELGDSALYLCASSSQGAGTEAFFGQGTRLTVV.

CDR3 DNA sequence: TGTGCCAGCTCACCACCGTCAGTATCGAACACTGAAGCTTTCTTT. Its protein is CASSPPSVSNTEAFF. The V call is TRBV18, the J call TRBJ1-1, with D unresolved. There are 15 residues in the CDR3. In germline, CDR1 is KGHSH, CDR2 LQKENI. V was shortened by 0 bases and J by 1 base, with 9 bases between the two germline ends.

This rearrangement joins TRBV9 to TRBJ2-1; D assignment may be TRBD1 or TRBD2 (6 bases each). Germline V gene lookup returns CDR1 SGDLS and CDR2 YYNGEE. Between the trimmed V and J ends, which lost 4 bases and 6 bases, there was a span of 26 bases. The CDR3 is 18 residues long. The CDR3: CASSPESWVGGLTNEQFF. In DNA form, the CDR3 reads TGTGCCAGCAGCCCTGAATCTTGGGTCGGGGGCTTGACCAATGAGCAGTTCTTC. Full variable domain (rest looked up from reference TRBV9 and TRBJ2-1): DSGVTQTPKHLITATGQRVTLRCSPRSGDLSVYWYQQSLDQGLQFLIQYYNGEERAKGNILERFSAQQFPDLHSELNLSSLELGDSALYFCASSPESWVGGLTNEQFFGPGTRLTVL.

The sample holds one count of this clone. The CDR3 protein is CATSDSVLGGETQYF. Here the CDR3 DNA reads TGTGCCACCAGTGACTCCGTCCTAGGAGGAGAGACCCAGTACTTC. The rearrangement uses TRBV24-1 and TRBJ2-5; possible D gene TRBD2, 5 bases. The V end was cut by 4 bases, the J end by 4 bases, with 15 bases between. The length of the CDR3 is 15 residues. Germline values: CDR1 KGHDR, CDR2 SFDVKD.

This chain uses TRBV4-1 with TRBJ2-2, with 8 bases aligning to TRBD2. The CDR3 consists of 16 residues. Per germline, CDR1 MGHRA and CDR2 YSYEKL. Trimming took 1 base from V and 6 from J; bases not matched to a gene: 7. The CDR3 bases are TGCGCCAGCAGCCAAGTCGGGGGGGGCTATTCCGGGGAGCTGTTTTTT. Protein product: CASSQVGGGYSGELFF.

V usage is TRBV6-5 and J usage is TRBJ2-5; D call uncertain. This CDR3 is 14 amino acids long. The germline V gene has CDR1 MNHEY and CDR2 SVGAGI. V gave up 0 bases and J gave up 5 bases, with 10 bases separating them. The CDR3 is CASSYSISVETQYF. CDR3 DNA: TGTGCCAGCAGTTACTCGATTTCGGTGGAGACCCAGTACTTC.

The chain combines TRBV28 with TRBJ2-7; D ambiguous. The CDR3 runs to 15 residues. With 2 bases removed from V and 0 bases from J, the gap between germline ends came to 11 bases. Looked up from germline, CDR1 is MDHEN and CDR2 is SYDVKM. CDR3 region: CASSLGPPSSYEQYV. The CDR3 bases are TGTGCCAGCAGTTTAGGCCCCCCCAGCTCCTACGAGCAGTACGTC.

The chain combines TRBV11-2 with TRBJ2-7, with TRBD2 as a possible D gene (5 bases). Germline CDR1 is SGHAT and CDR2 is FQNNGV. This CDR3 spans 14 amino acids. V lost 2 bases and J lost 2, with 10 bases in between. As DNA, the CDR3 is TGTGCCAGCAGCTTATCAGGAGGTCCCTACGAGCAGTACGTC. Translating it yields CASSLSGGPYEQYV.

J is TRBJ1-5 and V is TRBV3-1 (or the pseudogene TRBV3-2); D is ambiguous. The CDR3 runs to 13 residues. V lost 6 bases to trimming and J lost 5 bases, with 11 bases between them. Germline V gene sequence: CDR1 LGHDT, CDR2 YNNKEL (reference sequence). The CDR3: CASSPGPDQPQHF. CDR3 coding DNA: TGTGCCAGCAGTCCAGGTCCAGATCAGCCCCAGCATTTT.

In nucleotides, the CDR3 is TGCAGCGTATCGACTAGCGGGGGGGCACTCACCGGGGAGCTGTTTTTT. Translation gives CSVSTSGGALTGELFF. The chain carries TRBV29-1 and TRBJ2-2; the match to TRBD2 covers 14 bases. The V gene's germline CDR1 is SQVTM and CDR2 ANQGSEA. This CDR3 spans 16 amino acids. Trimming cost V 6 bases and J 4 bases; bases outside gene matches: 7.

The chain combines TRBV3-1 (or the pseudogene TRBV3-2) with TRBJ2-3; D call uncertain. Per germline, CDR1 LGHDT and CDR2 YNNKEL (reference sequence). The CDR3 has 11 amino acids. Trimming cost V 3 bases and J 10 bases, with 8 bases left between them. The CDR3 DNA is TGTGCCAGCAGCCAGGGCCAACCGCAGTATTTT. Protein product: CASSQGQPQYF.

V gene TRBV5-4 combines with J gene TRBJ1-2; the match to TRBD1 covers 7 bases. This CDR3 contains 13 residues. CDR1 is SGHNT and CDR2 is YYREEE in the germline V gene (reference sequence). The V segment lost 3 bases and the J segment 2 bases; nucleotides outside the gene matches: 1. The CDR3 region has the DNA TGTGCCAGCAGCTCGACAGGGAACTATGGCTACACCTTC. Encoded protein: CASSSTGNYGYTF.

The chain carries TRBV7-8 and TRBJ2-7; tentative D call: TRBD1 (6 bases). Trimming stripped 1 base from V and 1 base from J, with 17 bases between. CDR1 and CDR2 (germline): SGHVS, FQNEAQ. The CDR3 runs to 17 residues. CDR3 residues: CASSLGGPGTSSYEQYV. CDR3 sequence (DNA): TGTGCCAGCAGCTTAGGGGGTCCCGGGACATCATCCTACGAGCAGTACGTC.

The rearrangement uses TRBV19 and TRBJ1-5; 9 bases fit TRBD1. The CDR3 totals 14 residues. Trimming took 4 bases from V and 7 from J; bases not matched to a gene: 5. Germline V gene data show CDR1 as LNHDA and CDR2 as SQIVND (reference sequence). The CDR3 is CASSTGTGWQPQHF. The DNA for the CDR3 is TGTGCCAGTAGTACCGGGACAGGGTGGCAGCCCCAGCATTTT.

The rearrangement joins TRBV7-8 to TRBJ1-5; TRBD1 matches at 8 bases. This CDR3 contains 15 residues. The J segment lost 3 bases and the V segment lost 5 bases, leaving 6 bases of the junction unmatched. CDR1 is SGHVS, CDR2 FQNEAQ, per germline. CDR3 DNA: TGTGCCAGCAGCCCGACAGGGGATAACAATCAGCCCCAGCATTTT. This codes for CASSPTGDNNQPQHF.

A single count supports this clone. V and J are TRBV3-1 (or the pseudogene TRBV3-2) and TRBJ2-3; the match to TRBD1 covers 9 bases. With V trimmed by 4 bases and J by 1 base, 3 bases remained unmatched. There are 15 residues in the CDR3. Germline CDR1 is LGHDT and CDR2 is YNNKEL (reference sequence). This chain's CDR3 is CASSRGDRGTDTQYF. For the CDR3, the DNA is TGTGCCAGCAGCCGTGGGGACAGGGGCACAGATACGCAGTATTTT.

The chain uses TRBV29-1 and TRBJ2-3; D is possibly TRBD1 or TRBD2 (5 bases each). CDR1 is SQVTM, CDR2 ANQGSEA, per germline. Trimming pared 6 bases from V and 7 bases from J, leaving 17 bases between. CDR3 length equals 13 residues. The CDR3, as DNA: TGCAGCGTCGCCGACAGCCCGGGGAATACGCAGTATTTT. It specifies CSVADSPGNTQYF.

A few counts support this clone. V is TRBV7-3 and J is TRBJ1-6; the match to TRBD1 covers 7 bases. CDR1 is SGHTA and CDR2 is FQGTGA in the germline V gene. V lost 3 bases to trimming and J lost 6 bases; unmatched junction nucleotides: 2. CDR3 length: 14 amino acids. The CDR3 protein is CASSFTGVNSPLHF. The CDR3 nucleotides read TGTGCCAGCAGCTTTACAGGGGTTAATTCACCCCTCCACTTT.

V gene TRBV9 combines with J gene TRBJ2-2; D remains unclear. The CDR3 length is 16 residues. Looked up from germline, CDR1 is SGDLS and CDR2 is YYNGEE. Trimming cost V 0 bases and J 3 bases, with 12 bases left between them. CDR3 nucleotides: TGTGCCAGCAGCGTAGAACTATCTCGGGACACCGGGGAGCTGTTTTTT. It translates to CASSVELSRDTGELFF.

The gene calls are TRBV4-1 and TRBJ1-1; D remains ambiguous. Looked up from germline, CDR1 is MGHRA and CDR2 is YSYEKL. V was cut by 3 bases and J by 4 bases, with 18 bases left in between. The CDR3 has 16 residues. In DNA, the CDR3 is TGCGCCAGCAGCCAGTTTCGTCCGGGTCTCAGCACTGAAGCTTTCTTT. Translated: CASSQFRPGLSTEAFF.

The chain carries TRBV30 and TRBJ1-4; D gene unclear. The CDR3 runs to 12 residues. In germline, CDR1 is GTSNPN, CDR2 SVGIG (reference sequence). V was shortened by 8 bases and J by 3 bases, with 10 bases between the two germline ends. The DNA for the CDR3 is TGTGCCGGGTCCTTTGCTAATGAAAAACTGTTTTTT. Residues: CAGSFANEKLFF.

The chain couples TRBV5-1 to TRBJ2-3; D is perhaps TRBD1 or TRBD2 (6 bases each). CDR1 and CDR2 (germline): SGHRS, YFSETQ. The CDR3 spans 16 residues. Trimming cost V 4 bases and J 1 base, with 16 bases left between them. This CDR3 is CASSGGGLTRTDTQYF. The CDR3 bases are TGCGCCAGCAGCGGTGGGGGGCTCACCCGCACAGATACGCAGTATTTT.